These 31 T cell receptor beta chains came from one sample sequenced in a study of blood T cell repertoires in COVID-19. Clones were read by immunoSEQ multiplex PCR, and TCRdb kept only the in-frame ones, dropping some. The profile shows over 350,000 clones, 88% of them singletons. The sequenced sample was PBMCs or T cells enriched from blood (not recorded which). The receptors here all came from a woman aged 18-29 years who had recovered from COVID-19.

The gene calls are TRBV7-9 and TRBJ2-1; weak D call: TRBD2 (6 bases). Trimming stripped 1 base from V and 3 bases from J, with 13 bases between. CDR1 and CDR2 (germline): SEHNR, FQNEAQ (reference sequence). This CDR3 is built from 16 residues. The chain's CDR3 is CASSLEVDYYYNEQFF. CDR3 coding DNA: TGTGCCAGCAGCTTAGAGGTGGACTACTACTACAATGAGCAGTTCTTC.

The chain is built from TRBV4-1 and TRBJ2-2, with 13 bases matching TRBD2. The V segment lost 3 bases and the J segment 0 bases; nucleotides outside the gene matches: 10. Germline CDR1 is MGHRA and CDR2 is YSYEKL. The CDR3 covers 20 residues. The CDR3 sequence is CASSHFSTSGGFANTGELFF. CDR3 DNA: TGCGCCAGCAGCCACTTCTCGACTAGCGGGGGGTTTGCGAACACCGGGGAGCTGTTTTTT.

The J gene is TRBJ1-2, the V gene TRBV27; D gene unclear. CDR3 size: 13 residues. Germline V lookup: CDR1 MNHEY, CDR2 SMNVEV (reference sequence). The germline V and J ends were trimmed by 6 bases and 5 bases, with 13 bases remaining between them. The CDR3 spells CASRSGFPYGYTF. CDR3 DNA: TGTGCCAGCAGGTCAGGTTTCCCGTATGGCTACACCTTC.

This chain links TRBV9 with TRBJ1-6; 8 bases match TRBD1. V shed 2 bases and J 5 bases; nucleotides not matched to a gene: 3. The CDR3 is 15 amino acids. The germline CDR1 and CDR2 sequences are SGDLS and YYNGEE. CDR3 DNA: TGTGCCAGCAGCGTGGACAGGGCGCATAATTCACCCCTCCACTTT. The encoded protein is CASSVDRAHNSPLHF.

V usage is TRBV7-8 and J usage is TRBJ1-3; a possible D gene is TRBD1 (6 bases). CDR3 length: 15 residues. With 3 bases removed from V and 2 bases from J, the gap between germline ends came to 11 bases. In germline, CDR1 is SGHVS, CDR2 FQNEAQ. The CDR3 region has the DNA TGTGCCAGCAGCTTGGCTACAGGGACTGGAAACACCATATATTTT. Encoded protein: CASSLATGTGNTIYF. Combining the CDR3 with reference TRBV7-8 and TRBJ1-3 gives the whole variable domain GAGVSQSPRYKVAKRGQDVALRCDPISGHVSLFWYQQALGQGPEFLTYFQNEAQLDKSGLPSDRFFAERPEGSVSTLKIQRTQQEDSAVYLCASSLATGTGNTIYFGEGSWLTVV.

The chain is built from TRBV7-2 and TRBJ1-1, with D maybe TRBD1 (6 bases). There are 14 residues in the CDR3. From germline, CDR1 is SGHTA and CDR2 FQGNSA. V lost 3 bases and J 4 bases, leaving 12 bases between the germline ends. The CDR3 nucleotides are TGTGCCAGCAGCTTGGGGGGGCGGGGCACTGAAGCTTTCTTT. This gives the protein CASSLGGRGTEAFF.

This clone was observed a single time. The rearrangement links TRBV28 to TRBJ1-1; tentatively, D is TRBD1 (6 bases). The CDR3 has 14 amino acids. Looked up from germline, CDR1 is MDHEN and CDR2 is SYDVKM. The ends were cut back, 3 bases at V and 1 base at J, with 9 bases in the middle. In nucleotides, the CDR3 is TGTGCCAGCAGTTTCGAGGACAGGAACACTGAAGCTTTCTTT. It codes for CASSFEDRNTEAFF.

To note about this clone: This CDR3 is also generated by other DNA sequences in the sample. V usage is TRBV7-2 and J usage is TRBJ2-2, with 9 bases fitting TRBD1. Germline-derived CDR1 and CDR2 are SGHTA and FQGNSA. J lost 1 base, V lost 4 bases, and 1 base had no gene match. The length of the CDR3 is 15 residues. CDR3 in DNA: TGTGCCAGCAGCTCGGGACAGGGGAACACCGGGGAGCTGTTTTTT. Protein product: CASSSGQGNTGELFF. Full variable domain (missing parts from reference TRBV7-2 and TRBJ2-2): GAGVSQSPSNKVTEKGKDVELRCDPISGHTALYWYRQSLGQGLEFLIYFQGNSAPDKSGLPSDRFSAERTGGSVSTLTIQRTQQEDSAVYLCASSSGQGNTGELFFGEGSRLTVL.

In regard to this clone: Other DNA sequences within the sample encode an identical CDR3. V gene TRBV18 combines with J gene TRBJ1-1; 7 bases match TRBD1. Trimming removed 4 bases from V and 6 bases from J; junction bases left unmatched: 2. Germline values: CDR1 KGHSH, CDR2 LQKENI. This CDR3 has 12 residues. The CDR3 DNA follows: TGTGCCAGCTCACTTCAGGGGGCTGAAGCTTTCTTT. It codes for CASSLQGAEAFF.

The CDR3: CASLPAGSTEAFF. In nucleotides, the CDR3 is TGTGCCAGCCTACCTGCAGGGTCCACTGAAGCTTTCTTT. The V call is TRBV6-5, the J call TRBJ1-1, with D perhaps TRBD1 (5 bases). This CDR3 is built from 13 residues. The ends were cut back, 8 bases at V and 4 bases at J, with 14 bases in the middle. Per the germline V gene, CDR1 is MNHEY and CDR2 is SVGAGI.

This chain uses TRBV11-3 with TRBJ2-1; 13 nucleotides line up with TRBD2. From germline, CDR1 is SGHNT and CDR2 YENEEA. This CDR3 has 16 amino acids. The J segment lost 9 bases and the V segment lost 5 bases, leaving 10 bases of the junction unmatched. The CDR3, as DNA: TGTGCCAGCAGCCCGCGGACTAGCGGGGGAACGACTGAGCAGTTCTTC. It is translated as CASSPRTSGGTTEQFF.

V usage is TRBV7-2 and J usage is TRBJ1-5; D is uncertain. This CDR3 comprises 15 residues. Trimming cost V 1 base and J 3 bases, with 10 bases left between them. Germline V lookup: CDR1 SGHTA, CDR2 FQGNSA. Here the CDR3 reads CASSLVGQNNQPQHF. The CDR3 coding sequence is TGTGCCAGCAGCTTAGTTGGTCAGAACAATCAGCCCCAGCATTTT.

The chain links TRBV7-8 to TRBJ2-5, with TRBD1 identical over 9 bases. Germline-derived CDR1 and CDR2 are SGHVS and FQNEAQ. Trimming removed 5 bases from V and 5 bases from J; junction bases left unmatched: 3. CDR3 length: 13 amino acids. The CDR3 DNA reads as TGTGCCAGCAGCCCCGGGACAGGGGAGACCCAGTACTTC. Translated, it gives CASSPGTGETQYF.

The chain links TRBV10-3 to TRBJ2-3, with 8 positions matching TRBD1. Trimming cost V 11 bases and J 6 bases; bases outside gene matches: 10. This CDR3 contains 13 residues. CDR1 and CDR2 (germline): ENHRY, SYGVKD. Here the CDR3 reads CALGQGDVDTQYF. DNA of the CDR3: TGTGCCTTAGGACAGGGAGACGTGGATACGCAGTATTTT.

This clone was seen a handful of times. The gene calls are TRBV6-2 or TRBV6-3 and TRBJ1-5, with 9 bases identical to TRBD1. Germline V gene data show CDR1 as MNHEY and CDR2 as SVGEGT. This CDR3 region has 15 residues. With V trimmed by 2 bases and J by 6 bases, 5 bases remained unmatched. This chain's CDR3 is CASSYGGTGSQPQHF. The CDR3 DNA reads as TGTGCCAGCAGTTACGGGGGGACAGGGAGTCAGCCCCAGCATTTT.

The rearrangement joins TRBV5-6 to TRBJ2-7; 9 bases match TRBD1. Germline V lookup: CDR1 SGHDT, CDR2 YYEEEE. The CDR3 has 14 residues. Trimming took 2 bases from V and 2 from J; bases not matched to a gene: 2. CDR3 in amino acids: CASSFRDRAYEQYF. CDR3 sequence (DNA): TGTGCCAGCAGCTTCCGGGACAGGGCCTACGAGCAGTACTTC.

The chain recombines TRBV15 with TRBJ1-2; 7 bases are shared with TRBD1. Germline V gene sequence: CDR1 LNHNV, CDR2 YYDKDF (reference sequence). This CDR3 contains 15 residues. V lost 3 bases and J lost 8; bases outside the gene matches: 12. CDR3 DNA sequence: TGTGCCACCAGCAGCCCGTACATCGGGACAGAGGGCTACACCTTC. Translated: CATSSPYIGTEGYTF.

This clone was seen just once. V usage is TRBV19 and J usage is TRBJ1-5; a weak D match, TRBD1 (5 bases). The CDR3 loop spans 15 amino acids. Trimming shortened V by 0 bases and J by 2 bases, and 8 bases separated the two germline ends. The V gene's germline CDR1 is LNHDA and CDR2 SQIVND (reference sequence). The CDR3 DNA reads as TGTGCCAGTAGTATAGAGGGGGGAGGCAATCAGCCCCAGCATTTT. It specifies CASSIEGGGNQPQHF.

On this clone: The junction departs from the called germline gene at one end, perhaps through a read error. The CDR3 nucleotides read TGTGCCAGCAGCAAAGAAGGGACTAGCGAACAAGAGACCCAGTACTTC. Amino acid sequence: CASSKEGTSEQETQYF. This chain uses TRBV3-1 (or the pseudogene TRBV3-2) with TRBJ2-5, with TRBD2 matching over 10 bases. The germline CDR1 and CDR2 sequences are LGHDT and YNNKEL (reference sequence). The CDR3 is made up of 16 amino acids.

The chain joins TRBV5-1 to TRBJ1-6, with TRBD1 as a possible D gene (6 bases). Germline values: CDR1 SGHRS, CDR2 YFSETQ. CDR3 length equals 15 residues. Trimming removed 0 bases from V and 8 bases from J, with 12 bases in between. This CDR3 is CASSLGQATDSPLHF. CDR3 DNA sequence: TGCGCCAGCAGCTTGGGACAGGCAACGGATTCACCCCTCCACTTT.

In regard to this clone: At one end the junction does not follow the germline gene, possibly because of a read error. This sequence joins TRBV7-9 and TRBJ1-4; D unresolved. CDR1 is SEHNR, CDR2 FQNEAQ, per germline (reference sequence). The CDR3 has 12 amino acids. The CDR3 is CASSLTGGKMFF. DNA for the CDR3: TGTGCCAGCAGCTTAACCGGAGGAAAAATGTTTTTT.

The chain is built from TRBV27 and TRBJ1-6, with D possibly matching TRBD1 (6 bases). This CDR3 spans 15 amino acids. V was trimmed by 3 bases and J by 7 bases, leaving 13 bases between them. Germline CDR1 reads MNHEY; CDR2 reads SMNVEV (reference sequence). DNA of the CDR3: TGTGCCAGCAGTTTTTCGGAAGGGGGAAATTCACCCCTCCACTTT. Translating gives CASSFSEGGNSPLHF.

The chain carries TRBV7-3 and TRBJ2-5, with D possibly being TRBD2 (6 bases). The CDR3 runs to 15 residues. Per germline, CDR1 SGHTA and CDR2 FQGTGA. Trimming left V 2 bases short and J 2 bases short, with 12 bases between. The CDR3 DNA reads TGTGCCAGCAGCTTATCGTGGGGGGATCAAGAGACCCAGTACTTC. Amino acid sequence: CASSLSWGDQETQYF.

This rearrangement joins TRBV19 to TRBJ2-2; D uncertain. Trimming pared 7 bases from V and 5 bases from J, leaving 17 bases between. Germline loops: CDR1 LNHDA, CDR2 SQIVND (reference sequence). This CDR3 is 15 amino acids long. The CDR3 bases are TGTGCCAGTAAGTCGACAACGCAACCTACCGGGGAGCTGTTTTTT. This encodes CASKSTTQPTGELFF.

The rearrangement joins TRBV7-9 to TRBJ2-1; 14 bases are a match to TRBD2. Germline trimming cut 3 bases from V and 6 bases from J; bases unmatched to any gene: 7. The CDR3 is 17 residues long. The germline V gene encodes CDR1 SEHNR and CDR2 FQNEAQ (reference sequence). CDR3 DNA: TGTGCCAGCAGCTTGGGCGCAGGACTAGCGGGGGGCAATGAGCAGTTCTTC. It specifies CASSLGAGLAGGNEQFF.

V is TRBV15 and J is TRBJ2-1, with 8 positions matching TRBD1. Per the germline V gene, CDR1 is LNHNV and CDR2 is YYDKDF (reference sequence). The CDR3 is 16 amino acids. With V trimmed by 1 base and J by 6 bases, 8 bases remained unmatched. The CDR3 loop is CATSRGVGQGINEQFF. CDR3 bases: TGTGCCACCAGCAGAGGGGTAGGACAGGGTATCAATGAGCAGTTCTTC.

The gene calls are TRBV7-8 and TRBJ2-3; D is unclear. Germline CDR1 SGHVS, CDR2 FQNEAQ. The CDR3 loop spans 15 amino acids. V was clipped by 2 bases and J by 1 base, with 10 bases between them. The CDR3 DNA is TGTGCCAGCAGCTTAACTGAACAGCGCACAGATACGCAGTATTTT. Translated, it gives CASSLTEQRTDTQYF.

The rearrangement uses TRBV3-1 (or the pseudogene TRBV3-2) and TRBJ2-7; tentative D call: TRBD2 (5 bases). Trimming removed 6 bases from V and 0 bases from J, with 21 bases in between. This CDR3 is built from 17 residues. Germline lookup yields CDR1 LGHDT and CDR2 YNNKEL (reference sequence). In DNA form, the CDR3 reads TGTGCCAGCAGTCGGGATCCGAGAGGAACTTCCTCCTACGAGCAGTACTTC. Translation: CASSRDPRGTSSYEQYF.

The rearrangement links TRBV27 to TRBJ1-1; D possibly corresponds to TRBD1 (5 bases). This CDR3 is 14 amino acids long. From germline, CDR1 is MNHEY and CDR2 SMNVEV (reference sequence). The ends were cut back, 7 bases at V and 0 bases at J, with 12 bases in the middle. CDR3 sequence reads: CASKQDSMNTEAFF. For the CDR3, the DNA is TGTGCCAGCAAACAGGATTCCATGAACACTGAAGCTTTCTTT.

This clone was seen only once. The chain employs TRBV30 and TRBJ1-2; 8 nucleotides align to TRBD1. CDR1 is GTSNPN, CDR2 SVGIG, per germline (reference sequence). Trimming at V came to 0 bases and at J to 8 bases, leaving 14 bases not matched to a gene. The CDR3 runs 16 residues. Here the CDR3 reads CAWSVGTKDRDGGYTF. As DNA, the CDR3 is TGTGCCTGGAGTGTTGGGACCAAGGACAGGGATGGGGGCTACACCTTC.

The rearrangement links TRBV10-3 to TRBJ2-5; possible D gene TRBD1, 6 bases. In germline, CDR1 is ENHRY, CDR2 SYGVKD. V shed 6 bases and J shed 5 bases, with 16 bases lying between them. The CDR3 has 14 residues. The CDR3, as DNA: TGTGCCATCAGCACCTCCAGGGGCGGGGAGACCCAGTACTTC. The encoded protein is CAISTSRGGETQYF.